This T cell receptor (beta chain) was recorded in a study of OX40 agonist ivuxolimab in advanced cancers. The overall study: Mean age approximately 55 years, range about 23 to 80; around 80% male.

Of note for this clone: No antigen is known for it.

Study results and limitations: With doses of 0.1 to 3.0 mg/kg, CD4+ and CD8+ blood T cells had undergone clonal expansion by week 6. Mean expanded clone counts were higher in CD8+ than CD4+ T cells.

Profiling relied on immunoSEQ multiplex PCR, and the TCRdb table lists in-frame clones only, not all of them. The sample shows 80,000 or so clones, roughly 84% of them seen only once. The J segment lost 4 bases and the V segment lost 0 bases, leaving 5 bases of the junction unmatched. Germline CDR1 and CDR2: SGHRS and YFSETQ. The CDR3 has 16 residues. Sequencing used CD4+ or CD8+ T cells sorted from blood, obtained in a trial of the OX40 agonist ivuxolimab. The chain employs TRBV5-1 and TRBJ2-2; 8 bases map to TRBD1. This clonotype was obtained from an adult with an advanced solid tumor such as melanoma, head and neck, liver or kidney cancer. The CDR3 DNA follows: TGCGCCAGCAGCTTGGCCAGGGGGCATGGCACCGGGGAGCTGTTTTTT. It is translated as CASSLARGHGTGELFF.